A single TCR beta chain is shown here with its context. Its target is not known. These data belong to a study of cytomegalovirus exposure and HLA in healthy donors. It was with 60 Vbeta and 13 Jbeta primers that the PCR ran. Sequencing was performed with immunoSEQ multiplex PCR; in TCRdb, only in-frame clones are kept and a portion is missing. This sample carries 150,000 to 200,000 clones, around nine tenths of them seen once, and the ten largest clones take approximately 2%. Study-level results: Across donors, presence/absence analyses took sequencing depth to be roughly uniform. Across donors, most TCRs were seen rarely, yet some public ones were widespread.

The receptor was derived from a woman younger than 30 in good health and CMV-seronegative. The source material was PBMCs.

The CDR3 nucleotides are TGCGCCAGCAGTCACCTCCCCGGGGGTGTGGATACGCAGTATTTT. Translated, it gives CASSHLPGGVDTQYF. The rearrangement uses TRBV23-1 and TRBJ2-3; possible D gene TRBD2, 6 bases. TRBV23-1 is classed as an ORF, of uncertain function. CDR3 length equals 15 residues. The V gene lost 3 bases and the J gene lost 6 bases, with 16 bases spanning the gap.